These 22 T cell receptor beta chains originate from one sample sequenced in a study of control samples from healthy donors and cancer patients. Repertoires were generated with immunoSEQ multiplex PCR, while TCRdb's copy carries only in-frame clones and drops some. Of 150,000 to 200,000 clones listed, 85% to 90% are singletons. Sequencing used blood. The source is a woman in her forties or fifties in good health.

This clone was seen more than once but under ten times. The rearrangement links TRBV10-3 to TRBJ1-1, with 8 nucleotides matching TRBD1. J gave up 1 base and V 0 bases, and 7 bases lay outside the gene matches. The CDR3 covers 17 residues. Germline-derived CDR1 and CDR2 are ENHRY and SYGVKD. The CDR3 nucleotides are TGTGCCATCAGTGAGTCGATGGGGACAGGAGAGAACACTGAAGCTTTCTTT. It yields the protein CAISESMGTGENTEAFF.

The J gene is TRBJ1-1, the V gene TRBV30; D is possibly TRBD1 (6 bases). CDR3 length: 14 residues. Per germline, CDR1 GTSNPN and CDR2 SVGIG (reference sequence). Trimming shortened V by 2 bases and J by 3 bases, and 13 bases separated the two germline ends. This chain's CDR3 is CAWSWGARDTEAFF. The CDR3 nucleotides are TGTGCCTGGAGTTGGGGGGCGAGGGACACTGAAGCTTTCTTT.

This sequence joins TRBV6-6 and TRBJ1-3, with D unresolved. Per the germline V gene, CDR1 is MNHNY and CDR2 is SVGAGI (reference sequence). Trimming took 5 bases from V and 4 from J, leaving 12 bases between them. The CDR3 runs to 14 residues. The CDR3 loop reads CASSGADYGNTIYF. For the CDR3, the DNA is TGTGCCAGCAGTGGCGCAGACTACGGAAACACCATATATTTT.

V usage is TRBV6-2 or TRBV6-3 and J usage is TRBJ2-1; D remains ambiguous. The germline gives CDR1 MNHEY, CDR2 SVGEGT. The CDR3 is 15 residues long. The ends were cut back, 3 bases at V and 8 bases at J, with 17 bases in the middle. CDR3 loop: CASSYRVTPGDEQFF. CDR3 coding DNA: TGTGCCAGCAGTTATAGGGTGACCCCCGGCGATGAGCAGTTCTTC.

The chain is built from TRBV2 and TRBJ1-3; D is perhaps TRBD1 (5 bases). The germline V and J ends were trimmed by 4 bases and 6 bases, with 16 bases remaining between them. This CDR3 has 15 amino acids. CDR1 and CDR2 from the germline V gene are SNHLY and FYNNEI. CDR3 residues: CASSAVRVTENTIYF. The CDR3 DNA is TGTGCCAGCAGTGCGGTCAGGGTAACCGAAAACACCATATATTTT.

As to this clone: The final CDR3 position lacks the conserved phenylalanine or tryptophan, pointing to a likely read error. No DNA is shown, since the ends of the CDR3 on it are uncertain; the CDR3 is the one TCRdb lists. The chain employs TRBV4-3 and TRBJ2-7; TRBD1, the table's D call, was not compared with the DNA. Per germline, CDR1 LGHNA and CDR2 YSLEER. The CDR3 totals 12 residues, both ends included. CDR3 sequence: CASSHHPGQGFR.

This clone was counted only a few times. J is TRBJ2-3 and V is TRBV9; either TRBD1 or TRBD2 may supply D (5 bases each). The V and J ends lost 7 bases and 8 bases respectively, with 8 bases between them. Germline V lookup: CDR1 SGDLS, CDR2 YYNGEE. This CDR3 region has 10 residues. The CDR3 here is CASPRGTQYF. CDR3 DNA sequence: TGTGCCAGCCCGAGGGGTACGCAGTATTTT.

This clone has only a few counts. V usage is TRBV18 and J usage is TRBJ1-4; D ambiguous. Trimming took off 5 bases at V and 8 bases at J, with 15 bases between the two ends. This CDR3 contains 14 residues. Germline V gene lookup returns CDR1 KGHSH and CDR2 LQKENI. CDR3 loop: CASSVRIGIEKLFF. In DNA, the CDR3 is TGTGCCAGCTCAGTAAGAATCGGAATCGAAAAACTGTTTTTT.

J is TRBJ2-7 and V is TRBV2, with 7 positions matching TRBD2. The V and J ends lost 7 bases and 4 bases, in that order; junction bases with no gene match: 7. This CDR3 spans 13 amino acids. The germline V gene has CDR1 SNHLY and CDR2 FYNNEI. CDR3 sequence reads: CASNLREAYEQYF. DNA of the CDR3: TGTGCCAGCAATCTTCGGGAGGCTTACGAGCAGTACTTC.

This rearrangement joins TRBV6-5 to TRBJ2-1, with D unresolved. Germline-derived CDR1 and CDR2 are MNHEY and SVGAGI. V shed 5 bases and J shed 0 bases, with 8 bases lying between them. The CDR3 is made up of 14 amino acids. CDR3 sequence (DNA): TGTGCCAGCAGTCCCCAGAGCTCCTACAATGAGCAGTTCTTC. This encodes CASSPQSSYNEQFF.

Here the CDR3 DNA reads TGTGCCAGCAGTCCGGACAGAAACGAAGAGACCCAGTACTTC. This translates into CASSPDRNEETQYF. This chain joins TRBV2 and TRBJ2-5, with D maybe TRBD1 (6 bases). There are 14 residues in the CDR3. V was trimmed by 5 bases and J by 3 bases, leaving 13 bases between them. Germline V gene lookup returns CDR1 SNHLY and CDR2 FYNNEI. The whole variable domain, remainder taken from reference TRBV2 and TRBJ2-5, is EPEVTQTPSHQVTQMGQEVILRCVPISNHLYFYWYRQILGQKVEFLVSFYNNEISEKSEIFDDQFSVERPDGSNFTLKIRSTKLEDSAMYFCASSPDRNEETQYFGPGTRLLVL.

Written as DNA, the CDR3 is TGTGCCAACTCGGACACCGGGGAGCTGTTTTTT. It yields the protein CANSDTGELFF. The chain has TRBV7-9 and TRBJ2-2, with D uncertain. V lost 10 bases and J 3 bases, leaving 6 bases between the germline ends. The CDR3 length is 11 residues. Germline assignment: CDR1 SEHNR and CDR2 FQNEAQ (reference sequence).

The J gene is TRBJ2-2, the V gene TRBV27, with D possibly being TRBD1 or TRBD2 (7 bases each). The CDR3 contains 18 residues. Trimming took 3 bases from V and 6 from J, leaving 23 bases between them. The germline V gene encodes CDR1 MNHEY and CDR2 SMNVEV (reference sequence). CDR3 amino acids: CASSFMAGGRGYSGELFF. The CDR3 nucleotides are TGTGCCAGCAGTTTTATGGCAGGGGGGAGGGGTTACTCCGGGGAGCTGTTTTTT.

V usage is TRBV21-1 and J usage is TRBJ2-5; the D call TRBD1 from the table was never checked on the DNA. TRBV21-1 is a documented pseudogene. The CDR3 consists of 15 residues. The CDR3, as DNA: TGTGCCAGCAGCAAGTGGGTAGTACAGGAGGAGACCCAGTACTTC. It codes for CASSKWVVQEETQYF.

The chain is built from TRBV6-5 and TRBJ1-5; D is possibly TRBD1 (5 bases). V was pared by 6 bases and J by 0 bases, with 12 bases between. Germline V gives CDR1 MNHEY, CDR2 SVGAGI. CDR3 length: 15 residues. CDR3 sequence: CASSPGGYSNQPQHF. DNA of the CDR3: TGTGCCAGCAGCCCGGGGGGTTATAGCAATCAGCCCCAGCATTTT.

V gene TRBV9 combines with J gene TRBJ1-3; D unresolved. Germline values: CDR1 SGDLS, CDR2 YYNGEE. The CDR3 has 14 residues. V was trimmed by 0 bases and J by 4 bases, leaving 8 bases between them. CDR3 bases: TGTGCCAGCAGCGTAGCAGTTCCGGGAAACACCATATATTTT. Encoded protein: CASSVAVPGNTIYF.

The chain combines TRBV10-3 with TRBJ2-3, with 7 nucleotides matching TRBD2. Germline V gives CDR1 ENHRY, CDR2 SYGVKD. The CDR3 contains 15 residues. V lost 5 bases and J lost 2; bases outside the gene matches: 7. CDR3 region: CAISTRLADTDTQYF. DNA for the CDR3: TGTGCCATCAGTACGCGTCTAGCGGACACAGATACGCAGTATTTT.

This chain uses TRBV18 with TRBJ1-5; no definite D call. Per germline, CDR1 KGHSH and CDR2 LQKENI. This CDR3 comprises 13 residues. V was cut by 1 base and J by 6 bases, with 7 bases left in between. As DNA, the CDR3 is TGTGCCAGCTCACCACAGGGCAGTCAGCCCCAGCATTTT. It specifies CASSPQGSQPQHF.

This clone has only a few counts. The rearrangement joins TRBV18 to TRBJ2-2, with D tentatively TRBD1 or TRBD2 (5 bases each). The CDR3 extends over 13 amino acids. Germline CDR1 is KGHSH and CDR2 is LQKENI. The germline V and J ends were trimmed by 8 bases and 5 bases, with 12 bases remaining between them. In nucleotides, the CDR3 is TGTGCCAGCCCCGGTGAGGGGACCGGGGAGCTGTTTTTT. Amino acid sequence: CASPGEGTGELFF. The variable domain in full, with the rest retrieved from reference TRBV18 and TRBJ2-2, is NAGVMQNPRHLVRRRGQEARLRCSPMKGHSHVYWYRQLPEEGLKFMVYLQKENIIDESGMPKERFSAEFPKEGPSILRIQQVVRGDSAAYFCASPGEGTGELFFGEGSRLTVL.

Details on this clone: The sample holds other DNA sequences that translate to the same CDR3. V gene TRBV5-1 combines with J gene TRBJ1-5; D not certain. Germline lookup yields CDR1 SGHRS and CDR2 YFSETQ. The CDR3 loop spans 14 amino acids. Trimming pared 0 bases from V and 7 bases from J, leaving 11 bases between. The CDR3, as DNA: TGCGCCAGCAGCTTGGATGGGGTAGGACAGCCCCAGCATTTT. This codes for CASSLDGVGQPQHF.

V gene TRBV5-6 combines with J gene TRBJ1-2, with TRBD1 matching over 9 bases. CDR1 is SGHDT and CDR2 is YYEEEE in the germline V gene. Losses at the gene ends were 4 bases for V and 7 bases for J; bases not matched to a gene: 8. This CDR3 region has 14 residues. Here the CDR3 DNA reads TGTGCCAGCAGCCCCGGGACAGGGTTTGGTGGCTACACCTTC. Encoded protein: CASSPGTGFGGYTF.

This clone was seen just once. The rearrangement links TRBV19 to TRBJ2-6, with a tentative D call TRBD1 (6 bases). Germline V gene lookup returns CDR1 LNHDA and CDR2 SQIVND (reference sequence). The CDR3 runs to 16 residues. V lost 9 bases to trimming and J lost 0 bases, with 15 bases between them. The CDR3 DNA is TGTGCCAGCAGGGGACACGGGCTCTCTGGGGCCAACGTCCTGACTTTC. Translation: CASRGHGLSGANVLTF.